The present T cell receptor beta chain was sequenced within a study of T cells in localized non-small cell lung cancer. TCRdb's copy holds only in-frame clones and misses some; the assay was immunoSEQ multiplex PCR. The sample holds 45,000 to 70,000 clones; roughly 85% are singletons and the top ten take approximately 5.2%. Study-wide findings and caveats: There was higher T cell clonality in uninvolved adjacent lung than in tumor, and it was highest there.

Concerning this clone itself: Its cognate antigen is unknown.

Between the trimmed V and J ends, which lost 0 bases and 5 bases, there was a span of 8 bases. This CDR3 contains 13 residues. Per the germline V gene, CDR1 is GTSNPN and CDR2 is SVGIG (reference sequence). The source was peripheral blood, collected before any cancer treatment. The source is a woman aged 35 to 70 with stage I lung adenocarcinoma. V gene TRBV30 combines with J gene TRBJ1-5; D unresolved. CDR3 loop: CAWSVLLHQPQHF. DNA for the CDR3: TGTGCCTGGAGTGTACTCCTCCATCAGCCCCAGCATTTT.